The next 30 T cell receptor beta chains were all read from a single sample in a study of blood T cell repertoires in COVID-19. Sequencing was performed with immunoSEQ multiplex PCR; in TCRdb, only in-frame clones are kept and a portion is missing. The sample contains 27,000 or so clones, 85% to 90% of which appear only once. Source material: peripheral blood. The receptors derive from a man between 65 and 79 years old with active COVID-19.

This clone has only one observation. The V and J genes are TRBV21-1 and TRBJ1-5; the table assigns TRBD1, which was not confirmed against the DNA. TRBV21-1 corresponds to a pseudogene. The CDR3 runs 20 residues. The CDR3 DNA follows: TGTGCCAGCAGCCTCAAGGGGGAGGACAGGGGGCTTATTGGCAATCAGCCCCAGCATTTT. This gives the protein CASSLKGEDRGLIGNQPQHF.

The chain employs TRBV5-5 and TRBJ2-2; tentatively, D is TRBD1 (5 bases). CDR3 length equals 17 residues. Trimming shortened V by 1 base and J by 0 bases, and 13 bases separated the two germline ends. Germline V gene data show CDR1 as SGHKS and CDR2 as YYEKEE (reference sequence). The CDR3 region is CASSLSGIRANTGELFF. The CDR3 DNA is TGTGCCAGCAGCTTGTCAGGGATCAGGGCGAACACCGGGGAGCTGTTTTTT.

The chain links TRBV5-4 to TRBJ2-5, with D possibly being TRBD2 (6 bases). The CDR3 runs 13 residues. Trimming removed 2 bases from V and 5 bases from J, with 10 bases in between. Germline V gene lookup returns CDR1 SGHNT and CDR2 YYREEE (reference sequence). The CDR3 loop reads CASSLWAGETQYF. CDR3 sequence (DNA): TGTGCCAGCAGCTTATGGGCGGGGGAGACCCAGTACTTC.

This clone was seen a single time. The CDR3: CSVRGPHKETQYF. The DNA of the CDR3 is TGCAGCGTTAGGGGCCCCCATAAAGAGACCCAGTACTTC. V and J are TRBV29-1 and TRBJ2-5; D is possibly TRBD1 (5 bases). Trimming stripped 5 bases from V and 3 bases from J, with 13 bases between. The CDR3 length is 13 residues. Germline CDR1 and CDR2: SQVTM and ANQGSEA.

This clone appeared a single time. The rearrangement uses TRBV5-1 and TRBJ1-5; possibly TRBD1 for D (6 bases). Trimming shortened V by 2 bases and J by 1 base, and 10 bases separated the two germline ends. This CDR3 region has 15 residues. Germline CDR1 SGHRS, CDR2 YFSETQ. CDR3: CASSLQGKSNQPQHF. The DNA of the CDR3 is TGCGCCAGCAGCTTACAGGGAAAAAGCAATCAGCCCCAGCATTTT.

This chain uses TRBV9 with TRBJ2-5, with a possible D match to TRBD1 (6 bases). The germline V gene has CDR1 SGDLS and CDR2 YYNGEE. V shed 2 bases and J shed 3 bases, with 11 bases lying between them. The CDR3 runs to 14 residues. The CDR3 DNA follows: TGTGCCAGCAGCGTGACCGGACAGAAAGAGACCCAGTACTTC. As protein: CASSVTGQKETQYF.

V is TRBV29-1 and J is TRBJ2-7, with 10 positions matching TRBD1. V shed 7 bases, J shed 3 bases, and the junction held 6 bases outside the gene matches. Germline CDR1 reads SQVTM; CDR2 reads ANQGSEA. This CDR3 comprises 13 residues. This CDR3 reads CSARQGAIYEQYF. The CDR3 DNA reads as TGCAGCGCCCGACAGGGGGCCATCTACGAGCAGTACTTC.

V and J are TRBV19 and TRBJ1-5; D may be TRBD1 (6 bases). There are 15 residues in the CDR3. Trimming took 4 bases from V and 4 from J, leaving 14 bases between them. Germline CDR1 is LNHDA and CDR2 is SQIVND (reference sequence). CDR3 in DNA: TGTGCCAGTAGTAGGGACGGGACACGGAATCAGCCCCAGCATTTT. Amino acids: CASSRDGTRNQPQHF.

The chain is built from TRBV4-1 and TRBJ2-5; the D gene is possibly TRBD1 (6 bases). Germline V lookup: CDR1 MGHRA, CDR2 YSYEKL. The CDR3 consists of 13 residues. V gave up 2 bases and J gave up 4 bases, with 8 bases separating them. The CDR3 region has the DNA TGCGCCAGCAGCCAAACCAGGGGAGAGACCCAGTACTTC. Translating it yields CASSQTRGETQYF.

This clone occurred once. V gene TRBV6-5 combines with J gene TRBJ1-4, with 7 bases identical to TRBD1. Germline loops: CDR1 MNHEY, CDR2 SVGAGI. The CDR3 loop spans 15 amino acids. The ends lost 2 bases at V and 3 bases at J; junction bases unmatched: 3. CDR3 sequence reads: CASSYAGQPNEKLFF. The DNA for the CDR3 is TGTGCCAGCAGTTACGCGGGACAGCCTAATGAAAAACTGTTTTTT.

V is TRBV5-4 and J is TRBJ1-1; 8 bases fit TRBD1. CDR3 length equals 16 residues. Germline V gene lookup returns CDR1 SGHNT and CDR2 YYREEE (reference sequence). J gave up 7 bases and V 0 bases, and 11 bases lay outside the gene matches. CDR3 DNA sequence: TGTGCCAGCAGCTTGGCGGGGACAGGCGGCGGGGGTGAAGCTTTCTTT. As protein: CASSLAGTGGGGEAFF.

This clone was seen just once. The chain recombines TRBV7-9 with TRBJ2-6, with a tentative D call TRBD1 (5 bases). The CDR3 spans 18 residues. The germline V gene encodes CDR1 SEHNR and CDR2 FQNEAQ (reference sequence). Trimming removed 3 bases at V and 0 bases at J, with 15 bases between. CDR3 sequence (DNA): TGTGCCAGCAGCTTCGTGGGGCAGCACCGCTCTGGGGCCAACGTCCTGACTTTC. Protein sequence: CASSFVGQHRSGANVLTF.

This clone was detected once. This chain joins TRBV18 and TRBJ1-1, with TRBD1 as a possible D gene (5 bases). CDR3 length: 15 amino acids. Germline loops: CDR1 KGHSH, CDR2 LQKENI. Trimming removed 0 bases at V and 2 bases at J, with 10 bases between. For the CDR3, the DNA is TGTGCCAGCTCACCACCGGTAGGACAAAACACTGAAGCTTTCTTT. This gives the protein CASSPPVGQNTEAFF.

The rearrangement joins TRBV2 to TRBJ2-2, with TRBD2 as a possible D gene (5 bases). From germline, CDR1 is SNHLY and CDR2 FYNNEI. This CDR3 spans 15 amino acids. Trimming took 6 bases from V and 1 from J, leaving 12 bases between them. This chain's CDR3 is CASRGLRVNTGELFF. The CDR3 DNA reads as TGTGCCAGCAGAGGACTGAGGGTGAACACCGGGGAGCTGTTTTTT.

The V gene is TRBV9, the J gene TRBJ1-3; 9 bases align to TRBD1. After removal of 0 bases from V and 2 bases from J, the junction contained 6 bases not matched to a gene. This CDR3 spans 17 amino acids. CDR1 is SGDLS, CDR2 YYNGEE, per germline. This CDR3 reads CASSVVGTGSPGNTIYF. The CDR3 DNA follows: TGTGCCAGCAGCGTAGTTGGGACAGGGAGCCCTGGAAACACCATATATTTT.

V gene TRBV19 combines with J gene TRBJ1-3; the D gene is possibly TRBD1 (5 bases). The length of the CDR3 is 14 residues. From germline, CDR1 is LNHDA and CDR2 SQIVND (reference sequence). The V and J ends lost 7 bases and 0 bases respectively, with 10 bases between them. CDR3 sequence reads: CASNGGSSGNTIYF. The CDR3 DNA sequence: TGTGCCAGTAACGGGGGAAGCTCTGGAAACACCATATATTTT.

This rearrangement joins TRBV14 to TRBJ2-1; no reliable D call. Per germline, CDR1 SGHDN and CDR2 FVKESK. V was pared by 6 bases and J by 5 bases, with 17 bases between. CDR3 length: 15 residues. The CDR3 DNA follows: TGTGCCAGCAGTTTCGGAGCTCCTCGTAACAATGAGCAGTTCTTC. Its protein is CASSFGAPRNNEQFF. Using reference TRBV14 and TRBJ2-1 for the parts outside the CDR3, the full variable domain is EAGVTQFPSHSVIEKGQTVTLRCDPISGHDNLYWYRRVMGKEIKFLLHFVKESKQDESGMPNNRFLAERTGGTYSTLKVQPAELEDSGVYFCASSFGAPRNNEQFFGPGTRLTVL.

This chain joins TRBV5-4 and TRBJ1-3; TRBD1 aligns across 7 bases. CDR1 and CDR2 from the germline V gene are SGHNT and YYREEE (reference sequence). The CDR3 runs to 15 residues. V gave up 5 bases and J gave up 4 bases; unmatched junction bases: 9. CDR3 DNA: TGTGCCAGCAGTCCCGGACAGGTTCCGGGAAACACCATATATTTT. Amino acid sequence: CASSPGQVPGNTIYF.

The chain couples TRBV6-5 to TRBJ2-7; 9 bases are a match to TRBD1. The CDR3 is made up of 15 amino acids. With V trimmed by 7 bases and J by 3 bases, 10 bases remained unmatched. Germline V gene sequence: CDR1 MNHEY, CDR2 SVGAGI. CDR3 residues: CASISSDRGGYEQYF. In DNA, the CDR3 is TGTGCCAGCATTTCGTCGGACAGGGGAGGCTACGAGCAGTACTTC.

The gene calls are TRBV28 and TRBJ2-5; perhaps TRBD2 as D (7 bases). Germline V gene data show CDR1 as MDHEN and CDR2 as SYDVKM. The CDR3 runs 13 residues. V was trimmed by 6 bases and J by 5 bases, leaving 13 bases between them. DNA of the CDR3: TGTGCCAGCAGCCGCGGGGGCCGGGAGACCCAGTACTTC. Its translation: CASSRGGRETQYF.

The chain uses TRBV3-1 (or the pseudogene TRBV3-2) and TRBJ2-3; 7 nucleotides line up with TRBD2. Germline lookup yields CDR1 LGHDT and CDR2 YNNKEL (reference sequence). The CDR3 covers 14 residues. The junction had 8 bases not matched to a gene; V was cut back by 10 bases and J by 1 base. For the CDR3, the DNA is TGTGCCACCCGATCACGGGGGGGCACAGATACGCAGTATTTT. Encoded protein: CATRSRGGTDTQYF.

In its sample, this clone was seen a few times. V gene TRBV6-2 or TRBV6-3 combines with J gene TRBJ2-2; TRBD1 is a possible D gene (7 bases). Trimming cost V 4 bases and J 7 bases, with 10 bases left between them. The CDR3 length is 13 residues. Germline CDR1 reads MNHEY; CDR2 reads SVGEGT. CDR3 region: CASSSGGIGELFF. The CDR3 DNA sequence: TGTGCCAGCAGTTCAGGGGGGATCGGGGAGCTGTTTTTT.

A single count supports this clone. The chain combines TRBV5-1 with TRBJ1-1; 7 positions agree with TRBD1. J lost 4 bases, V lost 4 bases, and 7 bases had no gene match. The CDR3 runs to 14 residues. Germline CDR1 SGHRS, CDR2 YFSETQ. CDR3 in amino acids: CASSPQGRGTEAFF. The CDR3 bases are TGCGCCAGCAGCCCACAGGGGCGGGGCACTGAAGCTTTCTTT.

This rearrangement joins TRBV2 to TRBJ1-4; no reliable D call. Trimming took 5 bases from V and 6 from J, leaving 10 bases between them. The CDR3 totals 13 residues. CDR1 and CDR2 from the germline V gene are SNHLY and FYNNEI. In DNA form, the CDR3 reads TGTGCCAGCAGTAGGACTTGGGATGAAAAACTGTTTTTT. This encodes CASSRTWDEKLFF.

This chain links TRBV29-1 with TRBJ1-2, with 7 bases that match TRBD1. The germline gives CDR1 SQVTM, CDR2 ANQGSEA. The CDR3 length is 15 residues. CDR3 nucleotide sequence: TGCGGCCCAGATTGCAGGGTGGGACAGCGTGGGGGCTACACCTTC. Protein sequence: CGPDCRVGQRGGYTF.

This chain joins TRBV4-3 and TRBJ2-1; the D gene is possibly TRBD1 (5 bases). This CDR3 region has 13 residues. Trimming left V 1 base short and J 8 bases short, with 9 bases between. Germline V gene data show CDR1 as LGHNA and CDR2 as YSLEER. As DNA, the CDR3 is TGCGCCAGCAGCCAAGGGACACGGCATGAGCAGTTCTTC. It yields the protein CASSQGTRHEQFF.

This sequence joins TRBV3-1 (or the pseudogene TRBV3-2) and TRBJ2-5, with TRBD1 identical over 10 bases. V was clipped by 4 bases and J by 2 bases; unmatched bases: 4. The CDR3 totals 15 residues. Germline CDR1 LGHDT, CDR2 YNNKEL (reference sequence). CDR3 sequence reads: CASSPRTGGQETQYF. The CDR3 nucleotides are TGTGCCAGCAGCCCACGGACAGGGGGACAAGAGACCCAGTACTTC.

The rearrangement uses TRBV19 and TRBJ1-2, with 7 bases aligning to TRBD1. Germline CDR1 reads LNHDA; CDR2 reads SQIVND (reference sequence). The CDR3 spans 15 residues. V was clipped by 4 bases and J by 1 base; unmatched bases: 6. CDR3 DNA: TGTGCCAGTAGTACAACTTACAGGGGTAACTATGGCTACACCTTC. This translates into CASSTTYRGNYGYTF. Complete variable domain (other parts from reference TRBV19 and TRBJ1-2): DGGITQSPKYLFRKEGQNVTLSCEQNLNHDAMYWYRQDPGQGLRLIYYSQIVNDFQKGDIAEGYSVSREKKESFPLTVTSAQKNPTAFYLCASSTTYRGNYGYTFGSGTRLTVV.

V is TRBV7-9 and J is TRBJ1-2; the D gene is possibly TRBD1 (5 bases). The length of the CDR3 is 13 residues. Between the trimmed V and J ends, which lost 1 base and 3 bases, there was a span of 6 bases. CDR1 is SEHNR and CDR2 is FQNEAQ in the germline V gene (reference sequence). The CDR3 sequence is CASSLEGYYGYTF. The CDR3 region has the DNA TGTGCCAGCAGCTTAGAGGGGTACTATGGCTACACCTTC.

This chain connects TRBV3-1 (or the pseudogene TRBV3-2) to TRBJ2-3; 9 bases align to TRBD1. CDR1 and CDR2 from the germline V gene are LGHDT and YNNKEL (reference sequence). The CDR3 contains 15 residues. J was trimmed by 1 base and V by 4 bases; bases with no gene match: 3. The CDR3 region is CASSPGQGRTDTQYF. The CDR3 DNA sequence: TGTGCCAGCAGCCCGGGACAGGGACGCACAGATACGCAGTATTTT.